These 11 T cell receptor beta chains were all obtained from the same sample, sequenced in a study of CD8+ T cells in alopecia areata. The treatment was: oral pan-JAK inhibitor, 5-10 mg twice daily. Following RNA extraction, reverse transcription yielded cDNA that acted as the sequencing template. TCRdb keeps only in-frame clones here, not all; method: immunoSEQ multiplex PCR. The sample comprises roughly 100,000 clones, about nine tenths of which are singletons, and around 10% rests with the top ten. Source: CD8+ T cells sorted from blood, taken at week 34, from a patient treated with tofacitinib. These receptor sequences come from a human donor with alopecia areata.

The rearrangement links TRBV29-1 to TRBJ2-5; 8 bases agree with TRBD1. Germline V gene sequence: CDR1 SQVTM, CDR2 ANQGSEA. The CDR3 loop spans 17 amino acids. J lost 5 bases, V lost 2 bases, and 16 bases had no gene match. In nucleotides, the CDR3 is TGCAGCGTTGAATGGGGGTTAGGGCAGGGGGCCGGTGAGACCCAGTACTTC. This gives the protein CSVEWGLGQGAGETQYF. The whole variable domain, filled in from reference TRBV29-1 and TRBJ2-5, reads SAVISQKPSRDICQRGTSLTIQCQVDSQVTMMFWYRQQPGQSLTLIATANQGSEATYESGFVIDKFPISRPNLTFSTLTVSNMSPEDSSIYLCSVEWGLGQGAGETQYFGPGTRLLVL.

This chain uses TRBV27 with TRBJ2-7; no firm D call. CDR1 is MNHEY and CDR2 is SMNVEV in the germline V gene (reference sequence). The CDR3 spans 15 residues. V lost 3 bases and J 1 base, leaving 13 bases between the germline ends. The CDR3 reads CASSFGKGESYEQYF. The CDR3, as DNA: TGTGCCAGCAGTTTTGGAAAAGGAGAGTCCTACGAGCAGTACTTC.

Only one count was recorded for this clone. J is TRBJ2-1 and V is TRBV27, with TRBD2 identical over 7 bases. The CDR3 contains 14 residues. Germline-derived CDR1 and CDR2 are MNHEY and SMNVEV (reference sequence). V lost 8 bases to trimming and J lost 9 bases; unmatched junction nucleotides: 13. The CDR3 coding sequence is TGTGCCAGCGGCATGATGGGGAGGGCCGGTGAGCAGTTCTTC. Protein sequence: CASGMMGRAGEQFF.

V and J are TRBV7-2 and TRBJ2-3; the D is unclear. The germline V gene has CDR1 SGHTA and CDR2 FQGNSA. This CDR3 spans 16 amino acids. Trimming took off 5 bases at V and 3 bases at J, with 18 bases between the two ends. The CDR3 DNA reads TGTGCCAGCAGCAAAGGAACCCGGCTGGGGACAGATACGCAGTATTTT. This gives the protein CASSKGTRLGTDTQYF.

This rearrangement joins TRBV6-5 to TRBJ1-6; D may be TRBD1 (5 bases). Trimming stripped 5 bases from V and 6 bases from J, with 14 bases between. The CDR3 totals 15 residues. Germline assignment: CDR1 MNHEY and CDR2 SVGAGI. The CDR3 DNA follows: TGTGCCAGCAGTAGCGGGACGCAACCTAATTCACCCCTCCACTTT. The encoded protein is CASSSGTQPNSPLHF.

The chain couples TRBV27 to TRBJ1-2, with no clear D. This CDR3 is 15 amino acids long. CDR1 is MNHEY, CDR2 SMNVEV, per germline (reference sequence). The V gene lost 6 bases and the J gene lost 5 bases, with 19 bases spanning the gap. CDR3 amino acids: CASSLGYSDHYGYTF. The CDR3 DNA reads TGTGCCAGCAGCTTAGGTTACTCAGACCATTATGGCTACACCTTC.

This rearrangement joins TRBV29-1 to TRBJ1-2; 7 bases are shared with TRBD1. Germline V lookup: CDR1 SQVTM, CDR2 ANQGSEA. Trimming removed 6 bases from V and 2 bases from J; junction bases left unmatched: 9. The CDR3 totals 14 residues. CDR3 coding DNA: TGCAGCGTCCAGAAAGGGACAGTAAACTATGGCTACACCTTC. Translation gives CSVQKGTVNYGYTF.

J is TRBJ1-2 and V is TRBV29-1; TRBD1 matches 7 bases. Trimming took 7 bases from V and 3 from J; bases not matched to a gene: 8. CDR1 and CDR2 from the germline V gene are SQVTM and ANQGSEA. This CDR3 is 13 amino acids long. In DNA form, the CDR3 reads TGCAGCGCTCGGACAGGTTCTGACTATGGCTACACCTTC. Translated, it gives CSARTGSDYGYTF.

J is TRBJ2-1 and V is TRBV4-1, with a tentative D call TRBD1 (6 bases). V was pared by 4 bases and J by 2 bases, with 9 bases between. Germline V gene data show CDR1 as MGHRA and CDR2 as YSYEKL. The CDR3 runs 14 residues. The CDR3 DNA is TGCGCCAGCAGCCCCGGGACAACCTACAATGAGCAGTTCTTC. This gives the protein CASSPGTTYNEQFF.

The rearrangement uses TRBV19 and TRBJ2-7; D unclear. Deletions cut 7 bases from V and 4 bases from J, with 11 bases between. This CDR3 region has 12 residues. Germline V lookup: CDR1 LNHDA, CDR2 SQIVND (reference sequence). The CDR3 DNA is TGTGCCAGTATCGGAGAAGGGTACGAGCAGTACTTC. This gives the protein CASIGEGYEQYF.

The chain combines TRBV7-8 with TRBJ1-1; D unclear. CDR3 length: 13 residues. Germline values: CDR1 SGHVS, CDR2 FQNEAQ. The V end was cut by 1 base, the J end by 4 bases, with 7 bases between. CDR3 in DNA: TGTGCCAGCAGCTTAGGCTGGGGCACTGAAGCTTTCTTT. Translation gives CASSLGWGTEAFF.